This TCR beta chain is drawn from a study of blood T cell repertoires in COVID-19 (dated by TCRdb to about 2020). About the full investigation: Samples from collaborators originated in the United States, Italy and Spain and spanned both the acute and convalescent phases of COVID-19. Nearly every sample came with metadata listing a de-identified subject ID, COVID-19 status, age in years and sex. The material from the prospective study consisted of cDNA or gDNA derived from T cells, B-cell-depleted T cells, or PBMCs. The samples were drawn from two sources: the first 160 participants of the ongoing ImmuneRACE study, and 1,254 subjects contributed by 6 global collaborators. A freely available public database, intended as a resource for researchers studying the immune response to SARS-CoV-2, is where the repertoires were released. Deeply sampled blood TCRbeta repertoires from subjects exposed to, actively infected with, or recovered from COVID-19 were included in the dataset. HLA class I and class II types, where available, came from metadata supplied by the sample provider rather than from assay-based typing. General study outcomes and caveats: The amount of clinical and demographic metadata varied by source and participant and was provided uncurated.

From the cysteine through the phenylalanine, the CDR3 covers 13 amino acids. The only DNA kept is the CDR3, 39 bases in frame from the first base. The germline V gene sets CDR1 to SGHRS and CDR2 to YFSETQ. The V end loses 2 bases and the J end loses 4 bases, and a stretch of 4 bases separates them. TCRbeta CDR3 regions were amplified from genomic DNA by means of the immunoSEQ Assay, a bias-controlled multiplex PCR. From the authors' description of their analysis: The number of nucleated cells in each sample was estimated from the amplification of reference gene primers within the assay. Sequence reads were collapsed and filtered to measure the absolute abundance of every unique TCRbeta CDR3 rearrangement. For each sample, productive Simpson clonality was calculated as the square root of Simpson's diversity index across productive rearrangements. TCRdb limited this immuneACCESS table to in-frame rearrangements with V and J called. A share of clones is missing; checked studies link under half to unresolved V genes, and the rest is unexplained. V and J calls and clone size are given by that table; D and trimming were obtained from the DNA. The sample records roughly 41,000 clones, around 89% of which are singletons. The ten largest account for approximately 26% of the sample.

Note on this clone: The target of this receptor is not known. The input lacks base qualities; no much larger clone sits a single base away.

Collaborating institutions collected whole blood in K2EDTA tubes following their own protocols. For TCRbeta analysis, collaborators shipped samples as frozen whole blood, isolated PBMCs, or DNA extracted from either of those sample types. Material for sequencing was peripheral blood. The receptor was isolated from a man between 60 and 75 years old with active or convalescent COVID-19. The V and J genes are TRBV5-1 and TRBJ2-6; too little of a D gene remains to name it. The bases read TGCGCCAGCAGCTTAGCCGGGGCCAACGTCCTGACTTTC. Its product reads: CASSLAGANVLTF.